One sample yielded the 27 T cell receptor beta chains listed below, sequenced in a study of memory CD4+ T cells and cytomegalovirus serostatus. Single viable CD3+CD4+CD8-CD45RO+ cells were sorted as the memory CD4+ T cells. Assay used: immunoSEQ multiplex PCR; TCRdb lists only in-frame clones, some missing. The sample includes tens of thousands of clones, 60% to 80% seen only once; the top ten take roughly 1.2%. Material for sequencing was memory CD4+ T cells from blood. The source of these receptors is an adult in good health and CMV-seropositive.

The chain uses TRBV6-5 and TRBJ1-2; D not certain. Germline V lookup: CDR1 MNHEY, CDR2 SVGAGI. This CDR3 comprises 15 residues. Between the trimmed V and J ends, which lost 6 bases and 2 bases, there was a span of 16 bases. The CDR3: CASSLGVNRNYGYTF. Here the CDR3 DNA reads TGTGCCAGCAGCCTCGGGGTTAACAGAAACTATGGCTACACCTTC.

J is TRBJ1-2 and V is TRBV4-2; D might be TRBD1 (6 bases). Germline values: CDR1 LGHNA, CDR2 YNFKEQ. Deletions cut 0 bases from V and 8 bases from J, with 19 bases between. This CDR3 contains 16 residues. CDR3 sequence reads: CASSQEVRQALGGYTF. Here the CDR3 DNA reads TGTGCCAGCAGCCAAGAAGTGAGACAGGCCCTAGGGGGCTACACCTTC.

This clone was found a few times. The chain uses TRBV6-5 and TRBJ2-7; the D gene is possibly TRBD1 (6 bases). Per the germline V gene, CDR1 is MNHEY and CDR2 is SVGAGI. V was pared by 0 bases and J by 4 bases, with 13 bases between. The CDR3 totals 15 residues. The CDR3 sequence is CASSYSIGQGYEQYF. The DNA for the CDR3 is TGTGCCAGCAGTTACTCGATAGGGCAGGGGTACGAGCAGTACTTC.

This sequence joins TRBV2 and TRBJ2-1, with 13 bases that match TRBD2. Germline V gene data show CDR1 as SNHLY and CDR2 as FYNNEI. With 5 bases clipped from V and 9 bases from J, the junction kept 4 bases outside the gene matches. The CDR3 totals 14 residues. The CDR3 loop reads CASSTSGGAGEQFF. The CDR3 DNA follows: TGTGCCAGCAGTACTAGCGGGGGGGCGGGTGAGCAGTTCTTC.

The chain's CDR3 is CASKPIRNYNEQFF. CDR3 DNA: TGTGCCAGCAAACCGATTAGAAACTACAATGAGCAGTTCTTC. The chain has TRBV7-9 and TRBJ2-1; D ambiguous. The V end was cut by 7 bases, the J end by 3 bases, with 13 bases between. The CDR3 totals 14 residues. Germline-derived CDR1 and CDR2 are SEHNR and FQNEAQ (reference sequence).

The chain has TRBV6-5 and TRBJ2-5; D might be TRBD2 (6 bases). Trimming removed 4 bases at V and 4 bases at J, with 19 bases between. This CDR3 comprises 16 residues. Germline V gives CDR1 MNHEY, CDR2 SVGAGI. This CDR3 is CASSSQILWRGETQYF. The CDR3 DNA is TGTGCCAGCAGTTCTCAAATCCTTTGGAGGGGAGAGACCCAGTACTTC.

The CDR3 here is CASSSRATGAYTEAFF. In DNA, the CDR3 is TGTGCCAGCAGCTCCCGTGCAACAGGAGCCTACACTGAAGCTTTCTTT. This sequence joins TRBV11-2 and TRBJ1-1, with D maybe TRBD1 (5 bases). The V end lost 4 bases, the J end lost 3 bases, and 18 bases lay between the germline ends. The CDR3 is made up of 16 amino acids. Germline assignment: CDR1 SGHAT and CDR2 FQNNGV.

A few counts support this clone. Other DNA sequences from this sample encode an identical CDR3 as well. This chain connects TRBV10-1 to TRBJ2-7; tentative D call: TRBD2 (6 bases). CDR3 length: 14 amino acids. V gave up 3 bases and J gave up 1 base, with 10 bases separating them. The germline V gene encodes CDR1 WNHNN and CDR2 SYGVQD (reference sequence). CDR3 residues: CASSELAESYEQYF. CDR3 bases: TGCGCCAGCAGTGAACTAGCAGAATCCTACGAGCAGTACTTC.

The chain employs TRBV6-4 and TRBJ1-2; 7 positions match TRBD1. CDR1 MRHNA and CDR2 SNTAGT come from the germline V gene. V trimming: 2 bases; J trimming: 5 bases; junction bases outside the gene matches: 2. The length of the CDR3 is 13 residues. The CDR3, as DNA: TGTGCCAGCAGTGACGCCAGGGGGTATGGCTACACCTTC. Protein product: CASSDARGYGYTF.

A few counts support this clone. J is TRBJ1-2 and V is TRBV2, with 7 nucleotides matching TRBD1. The germline V gene has CDR1 SNHLY and CDR2 FYNNEI. The CDR3 covers 14 residues. J lost 4 bases, V lost 3 bases, and 5 bases had no gene match. The CDR3 coding sequence is TGTGCCAGCAGTGAGGACAGGAACGTCTATGGCTACACCTTC. The encoded protein is CASSEDRNVYGYTF.

The chain links TRBV28 to TRBJ1-3; D remains unclear. The V end lost 7 bases, the J end lost 9 bases, and 16 bases lay between the germline ends. Germline V gene lookup returns CDR1 MDHEN and CDR2 SYDVKM. CDR3 size: 13 residues. The CDR3 is CASTSIEGSTIYF. DNA of the CDR3: TGTGCCAGCACCTCAATCGAAGGGAGCACCATATATTTT. Filled out from reference TRBV28 and TRBJ1-3, the complete variable domain reads DVKVTQSSRYLVKRTGEKVFLECVQDMDHENMFWYRQDPGLGLRLIYFSYDVKMKEKGDIPEGYSVSREKKERFSLILESASTNQTSMYLCASTSIEGSTIYFGEGSWLTVV.

This clone has just one count. The chain recombines TRBV7-9 with TRBJ2-5; perhaps TRBD1 as D (7 bases). Trimming pared 5 bases from V and 2 bases from J, leaving 18 bases between. Germline assignment: CDR1 SEHNR and CDR2 FQNEAQ (reference sequence). The CDR3 is 16 residues long. For the CDR3, the DNA is TGTGCCAGCAGCCATGGGGGGACAGCGGAACAAGAGACCCAGTACTTC. This sequence encodes CASSHGGTAEQETQYF.

CDR3 in DNA: TGTGCCAGCTACGGGGAGTCCTACGAGCAGTACTTC. Its translation is CASYGESYEQYF. The rearrangement links TRBV2 to TRBJ2-7; D possibly corresponds to TRBD2 (5 bases). Per germline, CDR1 SNHLY and CDR2 FYNNEI. Trimming shortened V by 8 bases and J by 1 base, and 9 bases separated the two germline ends. The CDR3 loop spans 12 amino acids.

The chain employs TRBV9 and TRBJ1-6; possible D gene TRBD1, 5 bases. CDR3 size: 17 residues. Trimming pared 5 bases from V and 5 bases from J, leaving 20 bases between. Germline V gene sequence: CDR1 SGDLS, CDR2 YYNGEE. The CDR3 nucleotides read TGTGCCAGCAGTGCGGGGACCGGAGCGGGGAATAATTCACCCCTCCACTTT. This sequence encodes CASSAGTGAGNNSPLHF.

This clone has only a few counts. Written as DNA, the CDR3 is TGTGCCATCTCCAAGACAGGGGGCTTCGATCAGCCCCAGCATTTT. Amino acids: CAISKTGGFDQPQHF. The rearrangement links TRBV10-3 to TRBJ1-5, with TRBD1 identical over 10 bases. The CDR3 spans 15 residues. The germline gives CDR1 ENHRY, CDR2 SYGVKD. V lost 8 bases to trimming and J lost 5 bases; unmatched junction nucleotides: 9.

The chain joins TRBV7-2 to TRBJ1-4; weak D call: TRBD1 (5 bases). This CDR3 region has 15 residues. The germline V gene has CDR1 SGHTA and CDR2 FQGNSA. V lost 0 bases and J 5 bases, leaving 10 bases between the germline ends. CDR3 amino acids: CASSLATTENEKLFF. The CDR3 DNA sequence: TGTGCCAGCAGCTTAGCGACGACAGAAAATGAAAAACTGTTTTTT.

This clone was seen a handful of times. This sequence joins TRBV20-1 and TRBJ1-2; D is unresolved. The V end was cut by 6 bases, the J end by 4 bases, with 9 bases between. This CDR3 has 11 residues. In germline, CDR1 is DFQATT, CDR2 SNEGSKA (reference sequence). The DNA for the CDR3 is TGCAGTGCATCAGATAGCTATGGCTACACCTTC. This codes for CSASDSYGYTF.

The table lists this clone with a few counts. The chain has TRBV29-1 and TRBJ2-1; D unresolved. Looked up from germline, CDR1 is SQVTM and CDR2 is ANQGSEA. V gave up 1 base and J gave up 14 bases, with 12 bases separating them. The CDR3 consists of 11 residues. CDR3 amino acids: CSVEVGTKKFF. The CDR3 nucleotides are TGCAGCGTTGAAGTTGGTACAAAAAAGTTCTTC.

In DNA, the CDR3 is TGTGCCAGCAGCTTAAGAGGCGAGGACATTCAGTACTTC. This translates into CASSLRGEDIQYF. The chain carries TRBV5-4 and TRBJ2-4, with D unresolved. Germline V gene lookup returns CDR1 SGHNT and CDR2 YYREEE (reference sequence). There are 13 residues in the CDR3. Trimming stripped 2 bases from V and 8 bases from J, with 11 bases between.

This clone was observed a handful of times. This chain's CDR3 is CASSLVAGEAGELFF. The CDR3 region has the DNA TGCGCCAGCAGCTTGGTCGCGGGGGAGGCCGGGGAGCTGTTTTTT. The chain recombines TRBV5-1 with TRBJ2-2; the match to TRBD2 covers 7 bases. This CDR3 contains 15 residues. Trimming removed 0 bases from V and 6 bases from J; junction bases left unmatched: 5. Germline V gene sequence: CDR1 SGHRS, CDR2 YFSETQ. The variable domain in full, with the rest retrieved from reference TRBV5-1 and TRBJ2-2, is KAGVTQTPRYLIKTRGQQVTLSCSPISGHRSVSWYQQTPGQGLQFLFEYFSETQRNKGNFPGRFSGRQFSNSRSEMNVSTLELGDSALYLCASSLVAGEAGELFFGEGSRLTVL.

This rearrangement joins TRBV4-2 to TRBJ2-1; D is unclear. The CDR3 is made up of 14 amino acids. Germline V gene lookup returns CDR1 LGHNA and CDR2 YNFKEQ. The V gene lost 0 bases and the J gene lost 5 bases, with 8 bases spanning the gap. The CDR3 sequence: CASSQERVDNEQFF. The CDR3 DNA follows: TGTGCCAGCAGCCAAGAACGTGTTGACAATGAGCAGTTCTTC.

The chain has TRBV7-9 and TRBJ1-3, with unresolved D. V lost 4 bases to trimming and J lost 0 bases, with 10 bases between them. CDR1 is SEHNR, CDR2 FQNEAQ, per germline (reference sequence). CDR3 length equals 15 residues. The CDR3 nucleotides read TGTGCCAGCAGCTCCGGCTTCGGCTCTGGAAACACCATATATTTT. This gives the protein CASSSGFGSGNTIYF.

This chain joins TRBV11-2 and TRBJ2-7, with 9 bases identical to TRBD1. The CDR3 runs to 16 residues. The germline gives CDR1 SGHAT, CDR2 FQNNGV. The V gene end was trimmed by 7 bases and the J gene end by 2 bases; junction bases not matched to a gene: 12. CDR3 sequence: CASNSPGQGITYEQYF. The CDR3 DNA is TGTGCCAGCAATTCTCCGGGACAGGGAATTACCTACGAGCAGTACTTC.

This rearrangement joins TRBV2 to TRBJ1-1; D is undetermined. This CDR3 is built from 12 residues. Germline V gene data show CDR1 as SNHLY and CDR2 as FYNNEI. V lost 6 bases to trimming and J lost 6 bases, with 11 bases between them. The CDR3 DNA follows: TGTGCCAGCAGGGTTTGGCGGCCTGAAGCTTTCTTT. Translation: CASRVWRPEAFF.

The V and J genes are TRBV5-1 and TRBJ2-2; D is uncertain. The V and J ends lost 1 base and 6 bases respectively, with 13 bases between them. CDR1 and CDR2 from the germline V gene are SGHRS and YFSETQ. The CDR3 contains 15 residues. The CDR3 is CASSLSPDRAGELFF. The CDR3, as DNA: TGCGCCAGCAGCTTGTCCCCGGATCGGGCCGGGGAGCTGTTTTTT.

This clone was counted a few times. The chain carries TRBV7-3 and TRBJ2-3, with unresolved D. The CDR3 spans 14 residues. CDR1 and CDR2 from the germline V gene are SGHTA and FQGTGA. Between the trimmed V and J ends, which lost 5 bases and 4 bases, there was a span of 13 bases. CDR3 residues: CASSRGPPPDTQYF. The CDR3 DNA reads TGTGCCAGCAGCCGCGGACCTCCCCCAGATACGCAGTATTTT. Full variable domain (missing parts from reference TRBV7-3 and TRBJ2-3): GAGVSQTPSNKVTEKGKYVELRCDPISGHTALYWYRQSLGQGPEFLIYFQGTGAADDSGLPNDRFFAVRPEGSVSTLKIQRTERGDSAVYLCASSRGPPPDTQYFGPGTRLTVL.

This clone has only a few counts. The chain links TRBV7-8 to TRBJ2-3, with TRBD2 identical over 12 bases. V was pared by 5 bases and J by 2 bases, with 2 bases of the junction left unmatched. The germline V gene has CDR1 SGHVS and CDR2 FQNEAQ. This CDR3 is built from 15 residues. The CDR3 sequence is CASSRTSGNTDTQYF. DNA of the CDR3: TGTGCCAGCAGCCGGACTAGCGGGAACACAGATACGCAGTATTTT.